This TCR beta chain was sequenced during a study of blood T cell repertoires in COVID-19. Measured with immunoSEQ multiplex PCR; TCRdb has only the in-frame clones, and not every one. The data hold hundreds of thousands of clones, with around 87% observed a single time. The V and J ends lost 3 bases and 2 bases, in that order; junction bases with no gene match: 5. The CDR3 spans 16 residues. From germline, CDR1 is MDHEN and CDR2 SYDVKM. This receptor was obtained from a woman between 45 and 65 years old who had recovered from COVID-19. The sequenced sample consisted of PBMCs or T cells enriched from blood (not recorded which). This chain connects TRBV28 to TRBJ1-5; TRBD1 aligns across 9 bases. The CDR3: CASSFQTGGGNQPQHF. CDR3 DNA: TGTGCCAGCAGTTTCCAAACAGGGGGCGGCAATCAGCCCCAGCATTTT.